This TCR beta chain emerged from a study of beta chain features in type 1 diabetes. Points from the study as a whole: TCRB CDR3s were moderately but significantly shorter in Type 1 diabetes patients in all four CD4+ subsets.

The CDR3 spans 17 residues. Germline assignment: CDR1 SGDLS and CDR2 YYNGEE. V trimming: 5 bases; J trimming: 1 base; junction bases outside the gene matches: 11. This clone was seen more than once but under ten times. Antigen: not known. Every bit of the isolated RNA underwent reverse transcription, so sequencing read expressed TCRB transcripts. Sequencing was performed with immunoSEQ multiplex PCR; in TCRdb, only in-frame clones are kept and a portion is missing. The table includes hundreds of thousands of clones, approximately 12% detected once. The clonotype was recovered from a man younger than 30 in good health. This chain joins TRBV9 and TRBJ2-1, with 8 bases matching TRBD2. Sequencing input: naive CD4+ T cells from blood. The CDR3 is CASSSDGGGASYNEQFF. In DNA, the CDR3 is TGTGCCAGCAGTTCCGACGGGGGGGGCGCTTCCTACAATGAGCAGTTCTTC.